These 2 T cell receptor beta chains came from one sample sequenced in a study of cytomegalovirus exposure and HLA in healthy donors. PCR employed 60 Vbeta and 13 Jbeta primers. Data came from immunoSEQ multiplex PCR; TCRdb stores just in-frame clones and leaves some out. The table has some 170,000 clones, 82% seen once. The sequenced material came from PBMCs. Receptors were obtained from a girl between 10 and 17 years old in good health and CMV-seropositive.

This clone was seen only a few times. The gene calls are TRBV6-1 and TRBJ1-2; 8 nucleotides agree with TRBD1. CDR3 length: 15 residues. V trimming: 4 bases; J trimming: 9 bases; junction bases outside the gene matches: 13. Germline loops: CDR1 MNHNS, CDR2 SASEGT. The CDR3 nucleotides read TGTGCCAGCAGTGCTACTGGGACAGGTTGGAATAGCTACACCTTC. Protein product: CASSATGTGWNSYTF.

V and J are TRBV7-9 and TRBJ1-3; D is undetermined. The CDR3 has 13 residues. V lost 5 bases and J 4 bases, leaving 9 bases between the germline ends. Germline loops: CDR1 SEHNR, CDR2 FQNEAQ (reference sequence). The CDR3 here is CASSGREGNTIYF. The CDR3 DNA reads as TGTGCCAGCAGCGGGCGAGAGGGAAACACCATATATTTT.